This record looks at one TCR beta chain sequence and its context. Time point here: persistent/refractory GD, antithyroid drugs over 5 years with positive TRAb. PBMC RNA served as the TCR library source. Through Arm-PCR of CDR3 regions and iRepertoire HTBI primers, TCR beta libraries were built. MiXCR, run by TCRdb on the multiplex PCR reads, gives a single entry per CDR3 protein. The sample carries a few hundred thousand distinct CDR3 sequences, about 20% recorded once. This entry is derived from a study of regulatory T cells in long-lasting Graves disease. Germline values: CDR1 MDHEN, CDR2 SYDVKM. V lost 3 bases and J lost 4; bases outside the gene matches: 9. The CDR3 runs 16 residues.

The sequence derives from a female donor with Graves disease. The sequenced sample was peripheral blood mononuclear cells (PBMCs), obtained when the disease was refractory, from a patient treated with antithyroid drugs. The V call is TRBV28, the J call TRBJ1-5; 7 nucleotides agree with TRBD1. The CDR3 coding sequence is TGTGCCAGCAGTTTTGGGATGGGACAGAGAAATCAGCCCCAGCATTTT. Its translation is CASSFGMGQRNQPQHF.